Included here is one TCR beta chain sequence, with context. Its antigen is unidentified. This record comes from a study of shared clonotypes between healthy human individuals. Overall study findings and caveats: Clonotype sharing levels among donors were expected to vary with sequencing depth.

Data came from immunoSEQ multiplex PCR; TCRdb stores just in-frame clones and leaves some out. The table lists under 1 million clones, 96% of them singletons. Trimming cost V 1 base and J 4 bases, with 5 bases left between them. CDR3 length: 13 amino acids. Germline V gene sequence: CDR1 SEHNR, CDR2 FQNEAQ (reference sequence). Naive CD8 cells lacked CD45RO, underwent positive selection for CCR7 and left out terminally differentiated effector memory CD45RA+ cells. Healthy and HIV-negative, the adult donors had no recent acute infections or vaccinations. The chain recombines TRBV7-9 with TRBJ2-1, with unresolved D. This clonotype was obtained from a man in his thirties or forties in good health. Sequenced sample: naive CD8+ T cells sorted from blood. DNA for the CDR3: TGTGCCAGCAGCTTAGGACCATACAATGAGCAGTTCTTC. This sequence encodes CASSLGPYNEQFF.